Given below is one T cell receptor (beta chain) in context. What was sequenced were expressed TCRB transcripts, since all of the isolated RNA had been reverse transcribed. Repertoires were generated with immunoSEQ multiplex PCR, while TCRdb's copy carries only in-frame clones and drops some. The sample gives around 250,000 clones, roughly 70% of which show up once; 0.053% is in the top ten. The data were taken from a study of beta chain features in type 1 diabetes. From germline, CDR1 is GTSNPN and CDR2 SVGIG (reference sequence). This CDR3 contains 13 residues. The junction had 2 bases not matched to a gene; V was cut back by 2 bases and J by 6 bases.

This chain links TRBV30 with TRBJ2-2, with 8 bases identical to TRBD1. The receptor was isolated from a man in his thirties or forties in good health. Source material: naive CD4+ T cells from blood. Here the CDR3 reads CAWSTGGPGELFF. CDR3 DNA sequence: TGTGCCTGGAGTACAGGGGGACCCGGGGAGCTGTTTTTT.